Below, 13 T cell receptor beta chains from the same sample are listed, as sequenced in a study of beta chain features in type 1 diabetes. Sequenced material consisted of expressed TCRB transcripts (all of the isolated RNA was reverse transcribed). Method: immunoSEQ multiplex PCR; TCRdb's copy keeps in-frame clones and lacks some. This table holds around 350,000 clones, over 9.5% found once. The sequenced material came from naive CD4+ T cells from blood. The receptors originated from a man aged 18 to 30 in good health.

The gene calls are TRBV30 and TRBJ1-6; D is ambiguous. Germline lookup yields CDR1 GTSNPN and CDR2 SVGIG (reference sequence). The CDR3 totals 13 residues. Trimming left V 4 bases short and J 6 bases short, with 10 bases between. As DNA, the CDR3 is TGTGCCTGGAATCAGATCTTTAATTCACCCCTCCACTTT. Translating gives CAWNQIFNSPLHF.

The chain carries TRBV30 and TRBJ2-7, with 7 bases identical to TRBD1. The CDR3 contains 14 residues. The J segment lost 4 bases and the V segment lost 2 bases, leaving 8 bases of the junction unmatched. Germline V gene sequence: CDR1 GTSNPN, CDR2 SVGIG (reference sequence). CDR3 nucleotide sequence: TGTGCCTGGAGTCAATCGGCCAGGGGGTACGAGCAGTACTTC. Translating gives CAWSQSARGYEQYF.

The chain uses TRBV9 and TRBJ2-2; perhaps TRBD2 as D (6 bases). Trimming stripped 0 bases from V and 3 bases from J, with 12 bases between. CDR1 and CDR2 from the germline V gene are SGDLS and YYNGEE. This CDR3 has 16 amino acids. The DNA for the CDR3 is TGTGCCAGCAGCGTAGATGGAGGGTGGGACACCGGGGAGCTGTTTTTT. The encoded protein is CASSVDGGWDTGELFF.

The chain uses TRBV18 and TRBJ2-6; weak D call: TRBD1 (6 bases). CDR1 and CDR2 (germline): KGHSH, LQKENI. CDR3 length: 18 residues. The ends were cut back, 1 base at V and 0 bases at J, with 13 bases in the middle. CDR3 bases: TGTGCCAGCTCACCACTAACAGGGTATAACTCTGGGGCCAACGTCCTGACTTTC. Translated: CASSPLTGYNSGANVLTF.

This chain links TRBV2 with TRBJ1-5; D remains ambiguous. The CDR3 runs to 11 residues. Germline V CDR1 and CDR2: SNHLY, FYNNEI. Trimming pared 6 bases from V and 9 bases from J, leaving 9 bases between. The CDR3 loop is CASRASGPQHF. The CDR3 DNA sequence: TGTGCCAGCAGGGCATCAGGGCCCCAGCATTTT.

The chain uses TRBV5-1 and TRBJ1-1; no definite D call. The V end lost 1 base, the J end lost 1 base, and 5 bases lay between the germline ends. Germline CDR1 reads SGHRS; CDR2 reads YFSETQ. The CDR3 is 13 residues long. CDR3: CASSLPGNTEAFF. The CDR3 region has the DNA TGCGCCAGCAGCTTGCCCGGGAACACTGAAGCTTTCTTT.

The J gene is TRBJ1-2, the V gene TRBV28; TRBD1 agrees at 7 bases. Germline CDR1 and CDR2: MDHEN and SYDVKM. This CDR3 is 13 amino acids long. With 9 bases clipped from V and 4 bases from J, the junction kept 8 bases outside the gene matches. The DNA of the CDR3 is TGTGCCAGTGGGGGGACAGCGCCCTATGGCTACACCTTC. Translation: CASGGTAPYGYTF.

The rearrangement joins TRBV19 to TRBJ1-2; TRBD1 aligns across 9 bases. The CDR3 consists of 15 residues. V dropped 4 bases and J dropped 7; count of bases not matched to a gene: 10. From germline, CDR1 is LNHDA and CDR2 SQIVND (reference sequence). In DNA, the CDR3 is TGTGCCAGTAGTACCCGGGACAGGGATACCATTGGCTACACCTTC. Translation: CASSTRDRDTIGYTF.

The J gene is TRBJ2-6, the V gene TRBV15; D gene ambiguous. The CDR3 covers 16 residues. Per germline, CDR1 LNHNV and CDR2 YYDKDF (reference sequence). Trimming took 0 bases from V and 4 from J, leaving 10 bases between them. The CDR3 region is CATSRDMAEGANVLTF. The CDR3 bases are TGTGCCACCAGCAGAGATATGGCCGAAGGGGCCAACGTCCTGACTTTC.

The chain recombines TRBV7-2 with TRBJ2-1; TRBD1 might be the D (5 bases). Trimming shortened V by 5 bases and J by 9 bases, and 11 bases separated the two germline ends. This CDR3 is built from 12 residues. Germline V lookup: CDR1 SGHTA, CDR2 FQGNSA. For the CDR3, the DNA is TGTGCCAGCAGCCCTCGACAGCGTGAGCAGTTCTTC. It is translated as CASSPRQREQFF.

The chain is built from TRBV14 and TRBJ2-7, with 10 nucleotides matching TRBD1. CDR3 length equals 14 residues. J lost 4 bases, V lost 8 bases, and 8 bases had no gene match. Germline values: CDR1 SGHDN, CDR2 FVKESK. The CDR3 loop reads CASAARTGGYEQYF. The CDR3 DNA is TGTGCCAGCGCGGCGAGGACAGGGGGTTACGAGCAGTACTTC.

This clone was counted a few times. V usage is TRBV29-1 and J usage is TRBJ1-6; the match to TRBD1 covers 10 bases. The CDR3 spans 16 residues. The germline CDR1 and CDR2 sequences are SQVTM and ANQGSEA. V trimming: 8 bases; J trimming: 9 bases; junction bases outside the gene matches: 16. The CDR3 spells CSPRWGGDRGFSPLHF. In DNA, the CDR3 is TGCAGCCCACGATGGGGGGGGGACAGGGGTTTTTCACCCCTCCACTTT.

This clone was detected a few times. The gene calls are TRBV7-9 and TRBJ2-7; weak D call: TRBD2 (5 bases). Trimming removed 3 bases at V and 7 bases at J, with 10 bases between. The germline V gene has CDR1 SEHNR and CDR2 FQNEAQ (reference sequence). CDR3 size: 12 residues. Here the CDR3 reads CASSLSGGEQYF. The CDR3 DNA follows: TGTGCCAGCAGCTTGTCGGGCGGGGAGCAGTACTTC. Complete variable domain (other parts from reference TRBV7-9 and TRBJ2-7): DTGVSQNPRHKITKRGQNVTFRCDPISEHNRLYWYRQTLGQGPEFLTYFQNEAQLEKSRLLSDRFSAERPKGSFSTLEIQRTEQGDSAMYLCASSLSGGEQYFGPGTRLTVT.